This TCR beta chain stems from a study of shared clonotypes between healthy human individuals. Findings and limits, study-wide: Inspection by rarefaction showed sorted-subset sequencing to be incomplete despite large depth. The study found roughly 5% of naive CD4 clonotypes shared across a handful of donors. Larger richness was generally estimated for naive than memory subsets.

The run depth of the assay was deep. Clones were sequenced by immunoSEQ multiplex PCR, and TCRdb holds only the in-frame ones, with some missing. The sample contains 300,000 to 400,000 clones, roughly 70% of which appear only once. The germline CDR1 and CDR2 sequences are SGHRS and YFSETQ. Trimming stripped 3 bases from V and 3 bases from J, with 15 bases between. This CDR3 has 15 residues. As for this clone: Antigen: not known.

Specimen: memory CD4+ T cells sorted from blood. Subset reported: CD45RA-negative fraction. The rearrangement links TRBV5-1 to TRBJ1-1; the D gene is possibly TRBD1 (6 bases). The clonotype comes from a young man in good health. The CDR3 DNA sequence: TGCGCCAGCAGCTCACTCAGGGGTTCGGACACTGAAGCTTTCTTT. Amino acids: CASSSLRGSDTEAFF.